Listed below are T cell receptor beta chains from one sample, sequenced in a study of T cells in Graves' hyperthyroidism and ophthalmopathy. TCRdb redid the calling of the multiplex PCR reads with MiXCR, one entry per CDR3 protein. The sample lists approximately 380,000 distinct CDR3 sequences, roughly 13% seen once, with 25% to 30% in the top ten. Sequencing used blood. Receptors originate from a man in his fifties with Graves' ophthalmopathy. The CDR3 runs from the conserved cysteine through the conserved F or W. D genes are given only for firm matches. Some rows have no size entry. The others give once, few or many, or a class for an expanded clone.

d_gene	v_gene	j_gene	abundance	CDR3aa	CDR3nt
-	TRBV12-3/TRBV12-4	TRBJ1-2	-	CASSHHGGEKGGYTF	TGTGCCAGCAGCCACCACGGGGGAGAGAAAGGTGGCTACACCTTC
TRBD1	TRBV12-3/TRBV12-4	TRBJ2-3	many	CASSYAGTGGDTQYF	TGTGCCAGCAGTTACGCCGGGACAGGGGGAGATACGCAGTATTTT
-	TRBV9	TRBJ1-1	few	CASSVGGKEAITEAFF	TGTGCCAGCAGCGTCGGGGGAAAGGAGGCTATAACTGAAGCTTTCTTT
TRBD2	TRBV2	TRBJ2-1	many	CASITGTSAYNEQFF	TGTGCCAGCATAACCGGGACTAGCGCCTACAATGAGCAGTTCTTC
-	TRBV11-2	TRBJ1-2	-	CASSLAGGGFGYGYTF	TGTGCCAGCAGCTTAGCCGGCGGGGGCTTCGGCTATGGCTACACCTTC
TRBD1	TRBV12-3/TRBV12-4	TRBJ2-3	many	CASTPDRQHEDTQYF	TGTGCCAGCACACCGGACAGGCAGCATGAAGATACGCAGTATTTT
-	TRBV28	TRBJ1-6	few	CASGGTTDSPLHF	TGTGCCAGCGGGGGGACAACGGATTCACCCCTCCACTTT
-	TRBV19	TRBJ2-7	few	CASSMGHLYEQYF	TGTGCCAGTAGCATGGGACACCTCTACGAGCAGTACTTC
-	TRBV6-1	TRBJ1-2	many	CASTQGAGSAYGYTF	TGTGCCAGCACCCAAGGGGCAGGGTCGGCCTATGGCTACACCTTC
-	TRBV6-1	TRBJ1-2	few	CASSDQPLTNYGYTF	TGTGCCAGCAGTGACCAACCCCTAACTAACTATGGCTACACCTTC
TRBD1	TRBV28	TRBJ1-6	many	CASRTGVDSPLHF	TGTGCCAGCAGGACAGGGGTGGATTCACCCCTCCACTTT
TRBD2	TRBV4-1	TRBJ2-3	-	CASSRRVSLAVISTDTQYF	TGCGCCAGCAGCCGCCGAGTAAGCCTAGCGGTTATTAGCACAGATACGCAGTATTTT
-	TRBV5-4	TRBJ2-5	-	CASSSQDSPETQYF	TGTGCCAGCAGCTCCCAGGACAGCCCGGAGACCCAGTACTTC
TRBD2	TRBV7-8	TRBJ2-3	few	CASSLGSAGPTDTQYF	TGTGCCAGCAGCTTAGGGTCAGCGGGACCCACAGATACGCAGTATTTT
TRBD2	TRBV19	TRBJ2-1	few	CASSTSGAEQFF	TGTGCCAGTAGTACAAGCGGGGCCGAGCAGTTCTTC
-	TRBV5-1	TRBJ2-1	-	CASRRSDNEQFF	TGCGCCAGCAGGAGAAGCGACAATGAGCAGTTCTTC
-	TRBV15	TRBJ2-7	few	CATSGESWEQYF	TGTGCCACCAGCGGTGAATCGTGGGAGCAGTACTTC
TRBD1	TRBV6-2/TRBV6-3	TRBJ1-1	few	CASSKTGGGSTEAFF	TGTGCCAGCAGTAAGACAGGGGGCGGCAGCACTGAAGCTTTCTTT
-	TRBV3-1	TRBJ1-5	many	CASSQGAGTFIYSNQPQHF	TGTGCCAGCAGCCAAGGAGCAGGGACATTCATTTATAGCAATCAGCCCCAGCATTTT
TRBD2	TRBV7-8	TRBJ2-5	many	CASSLVRGARWSQYF	TGTGCCAGCAGCTTAGTGCGGGGGGCTAGGTGGTCCCAGTACTTC
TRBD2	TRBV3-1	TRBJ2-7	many	CASSLTSGPASYEQYF	TGTGCCAGCAGTCTGACTAGCGGGCCGGCCTCCTACGAGCAGTACTTC
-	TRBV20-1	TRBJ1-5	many	CSARLDGWGNQPQHF	TGCAGTGCTCGGCTCGATGGATGGGGCAATCAGCCCCAGCATTTT
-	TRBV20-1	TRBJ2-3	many	CSASQVQIKNTDTQYF	TGCAGTGCTAGTCAAGTCCAAATAAAAAACACAGATACGCAGTATTTT
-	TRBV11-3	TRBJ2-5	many	CASSLDYQETQYF	TGTGCCAGCAGCTTAGATTACCAAGAGACCCAGTACTTC
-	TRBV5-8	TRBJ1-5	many	CASSLVGQGRQPQHF	TGTGCCAGCAGCTTGGTTGGGCAGGGCCGGCAGCCCCAGCATTTT
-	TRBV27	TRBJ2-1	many	CASSEGSGDSYNEQFF	TGTGCCAGCAGTGAGGGGTCGGGTGATTCCTACAATGAGCAGTTCTTC
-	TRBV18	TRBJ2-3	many	CASSPRGPTDTQYF	TGTGCCAGCTCACCACGAGGGCCCACAGATACGCAGTATTTT
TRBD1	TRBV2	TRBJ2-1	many	CASSEEGQGLSEQFF	TGTGCCAGCAGTGAAGAAGGACAGGGGCTAAGTGAGCAGTTCTTC
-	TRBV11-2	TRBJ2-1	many	CASSFEVSGVNEQFF	TGTGCCAGCAGCTTCGAGGTTAGCGGTGTGAATGAGCAGTTCTTC
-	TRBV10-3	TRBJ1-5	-	CAISELWAIKIGNQPQHF	TGTGCCATCAGTGAGCTCTGGGCCATTAAAATCGGCAATCAGCCCCAGCATTTT
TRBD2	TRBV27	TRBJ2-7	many	CATLGLAGETYEQYF	TGTGCCACCCTGGGGCTAGCGGGAGAGACCTACGAGCAGTACTTC
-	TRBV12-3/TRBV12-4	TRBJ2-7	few	CASRDSISDEQYF	TGTGCCAGCAGAGACAGTATCAGCGACGAGCAGTACTTC
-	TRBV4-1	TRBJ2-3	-	CASSQAGGSSTDTQYF	TGCGCCAGCAGCCAAGCAGGCGGATCTAGCACAGATACGCAGTATTTT
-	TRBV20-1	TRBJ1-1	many	CSARRGDREAFF	TGCAGTGCTAGGAGAGGCGACAGAGAAGCTTTCTTT
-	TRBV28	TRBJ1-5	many	CASSLYAGDSNQPQHF	TGTGCCAGCAGTTTATATGCAGGGGATAGCAATCAGCCCCAGCATTTT